A selection of T cell receptor beta chains follows, all from one sample in a study of blood T cells in healthy people across ages. TCRdb re-called the 5' RACE reads with MiXCR, one entry per CDR3 protein. The table includes under 750,000 distinct CDR3 sequences, around half detected once. The sample comprised blood. These receptors originate from a man older than 75 in good health. Both conserved end residues are part of each CDR3. A D gene is named only where the DNA matches it firmly. Expanded clones are given a class, and other clones once, few, many or no size at all.

>TRBV9|NA|TRBJ2-2|few
TGTGCCAGCAGCGTAGGCCGGGTTGAGACCGGGGAGCTGTTTTTT
CASSVGRVETGELFF
>TRBV20-1|TRBD2|TRBJ2-1|few
TGCAGTGCTATGGGGACTAGCGACTACAATGAGCAGTTCTTC
CSAMGTSDYNEQFF
>TRBV20-1|TRBD2|TRBJ2-1|few
TGCAGTGCTAGAGCGTCACTAGCGGGAGGGCGTTGGTCCTACAATGAGCAGTTCTTC
CSARASLAGGRWSYNEQFF
>TRBV14|NA|TRBJ2-5|once
TGTGCCAGCAGCCAAGACATTGGAGGGAGGACCCAGTACTTC
CASSQDIGGRTQYF
>TRBV28|NA|TRBJ2-7|NA
TGTGCCAGCACCCTAGAGGCCAGGAAAGCCTACGAGCAGTACTTC
CASTLEARKAYEQYF
>TRBV6-5|NA|TRBJ2-4|NA
TGTGCCAGCAGTTACTCGAGGGACGGGGGCGCCAAAAACATTCAGTACTTC
CASSYSRDGGAKNIQYF
>TRBV11-1|TRBD1|TRBJ1-1|NA
TGTGCCAGCATGTGGGGGCAGGGGGGCGCTGAAGCTTTCTTT
CASMWGQGGAEAFF
>TRBV28|NA|TRBJ2-3|once
TGTGCCAGCAGGCCCCCCGGGGGTCCTACGCAGTATTTT
CASRPPGGPTQYF
>TRBV20-1|NA|TRBJ2-7|few
TGCAGTGCAAAGAGCGGAATAGGGGGGTTCTACGAGCAGTACTTC
CSAKSGIGGFYEQYF
>TRBV7-8|TRBD2|TRBJ2-5|NA
TGTGCCAGCAGCTTGGGAGGGACTGGGGCCACGACCCAGTACTTC
CASSLGGTGATTQYF
>TRBV20-1|NA|TRBJ2-6|once
TGCAGTGCTGAAAAGGGACCTCCGGAGGGGGCCAACGTCCTGACTTTC
CSAEKGPPEGANVLTF
>TRBV25-1|TRBD2|TRBJ2-1|NA
TGTGACAGCAGTGACCTGGGCGGGGGTAACAATGAGCAGTTCTTC
CDSSDLGGGNNEQFF
>TRBV6-2/TRBV6-3|NA|TRBJ2-3|once
TGTGCCAGCAGTCTAACCCCCGGCAGACACACAGATACGCAGTATTTT
CASSLTPGRHTDTQYF
>TRBV5-1|TRBD2|TRBJ2-1|NA
TGCGCCAGCAGCTGGGGGGGGAAGTTCAATGAGCAGTTCTTC
CASSWGGKFNEQFF
>TRBV27|TRBD1|TRBJ1-1|NA
TGTGCCAGCAGTTCCGGGACAGGGGGCGGGTACACTGAAGCTTTCTTT
CASSSGTGGGYTEAFF
>TRBV29-1|NA|TRBJ2-3|NA
TGCAGCGTTCTCCGGAGGGGTGTCACAGATACGCAGTATTTT
CSVLRRGVTDTQYF
>TRBV12-3/TRBV12-4|NA|TRBJ2-3|NA
TGTGCCAGCAGTTTACGACGGCACACAGATACGCAGTATTTT
CASSLRRHTDTQYF